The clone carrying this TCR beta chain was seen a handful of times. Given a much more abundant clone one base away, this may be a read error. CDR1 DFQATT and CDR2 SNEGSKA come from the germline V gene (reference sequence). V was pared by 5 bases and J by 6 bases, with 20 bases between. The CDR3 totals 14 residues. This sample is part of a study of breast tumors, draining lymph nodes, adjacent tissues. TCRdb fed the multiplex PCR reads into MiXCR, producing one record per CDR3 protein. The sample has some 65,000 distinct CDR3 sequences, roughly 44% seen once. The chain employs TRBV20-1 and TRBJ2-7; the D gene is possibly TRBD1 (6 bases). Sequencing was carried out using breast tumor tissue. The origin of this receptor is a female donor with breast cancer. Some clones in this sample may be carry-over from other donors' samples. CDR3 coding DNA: TGCAGTGCTTCTCCCGGTTCAGGGGTACCCGAGCAGTACTTC. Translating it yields CSASPGSGVPEQYF.